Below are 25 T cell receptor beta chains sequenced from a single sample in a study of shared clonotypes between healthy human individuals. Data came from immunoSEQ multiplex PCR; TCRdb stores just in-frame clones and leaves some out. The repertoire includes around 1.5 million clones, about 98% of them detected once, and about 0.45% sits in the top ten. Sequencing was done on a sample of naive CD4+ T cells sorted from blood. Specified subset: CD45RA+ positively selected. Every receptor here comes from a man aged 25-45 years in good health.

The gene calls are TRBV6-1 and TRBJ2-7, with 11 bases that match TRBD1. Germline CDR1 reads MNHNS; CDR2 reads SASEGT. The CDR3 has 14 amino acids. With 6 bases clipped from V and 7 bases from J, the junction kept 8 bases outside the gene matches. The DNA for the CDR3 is TGTGCCAGCAGCCGCGGGACAGGGGGTGGGGAGCAGTACTTC. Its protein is CASSRGTGGGEQYF.

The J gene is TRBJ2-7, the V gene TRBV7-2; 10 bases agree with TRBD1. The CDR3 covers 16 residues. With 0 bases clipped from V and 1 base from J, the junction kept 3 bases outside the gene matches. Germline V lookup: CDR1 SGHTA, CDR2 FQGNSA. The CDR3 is CASSLAQDRGSYEQYF. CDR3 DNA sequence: TGTGCCAGCAGCTTAGCCCAGGACAGGGGGTCCTACGAGCAGTACTTC.

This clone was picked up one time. DNA for the CDR3: TGTGCCAGCAGGACAGCAGCAACTAATGAAAAACTGTTTTTT. Protein product: CASRTAATNEKLFF. This rearrangement joins TRBV28 to TRBJ1-4; D is perhaps TRBD1 (5 bases). The V end lost 6 bases, the J end lost 0 bases, and 8 bases lay between the germline ends. Germline CDR1 is MDHEN and CDR2 is SYDVKM. The CDR3 extends over 14 amino acids.

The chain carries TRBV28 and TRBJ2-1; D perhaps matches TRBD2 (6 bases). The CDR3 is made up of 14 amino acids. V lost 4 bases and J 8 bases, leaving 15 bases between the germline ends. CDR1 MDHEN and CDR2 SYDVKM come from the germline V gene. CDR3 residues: CASSSREVLDEQFF. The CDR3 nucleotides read TGTGCCAGCAGTTCGCGGGAAGTCCTCGATGAGCAGTTCTTC.

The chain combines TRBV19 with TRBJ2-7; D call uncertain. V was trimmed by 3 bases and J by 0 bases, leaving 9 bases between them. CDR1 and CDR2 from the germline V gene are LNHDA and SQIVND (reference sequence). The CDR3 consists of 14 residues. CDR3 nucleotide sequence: TGTGCCAGTAGTATTCGGCCAGGCTCCTACGAGCAGTACTTC. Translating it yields CASSIRPGSYEQYF.

CDR3 in amino acids: CASSYDSSGAPDTQYF. The DNA of the CDR3 is TGTGCCAGCAGTTACGATTCTTCAGGGGCCCCAGATACGCAGTATTTT. V and J are TRBV6-5 and TRBJ2-3; D may be TRBD1 (6 bases). Per germline, CDR1 MNHEY and CDR2 SVGAGI. The CDR3 totals 16 residues. Trimming left V 2 bases short and J 4 bases short, with 16 bases between.

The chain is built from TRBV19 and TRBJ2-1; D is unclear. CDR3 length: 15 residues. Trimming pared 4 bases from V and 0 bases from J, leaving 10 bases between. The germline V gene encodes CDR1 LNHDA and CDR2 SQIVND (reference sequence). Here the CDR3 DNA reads TGTGCCAGTAGTAGGTCTGATTACTCCTACAATGAGCAGTTCTTC. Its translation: CASSRSDYSYNEQFF.

This CDR3 is CASSLDRGRRDGYTF. The CDR3 coding sequence is TGTGCCAGCAGCTTGGACAGGGGGCGCAGGGATGGCTACACCTTC. The chain links TRBV5-4 to TRBJ1-2, with TRBD1 matching 9 bases. The V gene end was trimmed by 0 bases and the J gene end by 6 bases; junction bases not matched to a gene: 6. The germline CDR1 and CDR2 sequences are SGHNT and YYREEE (reference sequence). The CDR3 spans 15 residues.

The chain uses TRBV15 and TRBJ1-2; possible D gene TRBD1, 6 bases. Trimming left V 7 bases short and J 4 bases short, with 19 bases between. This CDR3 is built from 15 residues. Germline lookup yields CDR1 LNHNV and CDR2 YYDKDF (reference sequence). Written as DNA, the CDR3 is TGTGCCACCACCCACGGGGGCCGTCGTGGCTATGGCTACACCTTC. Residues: CATTHGGRRGYGYTF.

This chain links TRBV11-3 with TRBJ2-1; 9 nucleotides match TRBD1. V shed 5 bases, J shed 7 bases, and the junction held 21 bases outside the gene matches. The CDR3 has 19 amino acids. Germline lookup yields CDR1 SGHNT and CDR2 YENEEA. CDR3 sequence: CASSPSGWGTGNPGNEQFF. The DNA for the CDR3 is TGTGCCAGCAGCCCAAGTGGGTGGGGGACAGGGAATCCGGGGAATGAGCAGTTCTTC.

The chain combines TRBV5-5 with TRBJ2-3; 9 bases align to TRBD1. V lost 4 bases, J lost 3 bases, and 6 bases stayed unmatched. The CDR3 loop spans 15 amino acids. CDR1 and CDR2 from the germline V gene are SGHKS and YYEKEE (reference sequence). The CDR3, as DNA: TGTGCCAGCAGCGTCACAGGGGGCAGGACAGATACGCAGTATTTT. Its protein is CASSVTGGRTDTQYF.

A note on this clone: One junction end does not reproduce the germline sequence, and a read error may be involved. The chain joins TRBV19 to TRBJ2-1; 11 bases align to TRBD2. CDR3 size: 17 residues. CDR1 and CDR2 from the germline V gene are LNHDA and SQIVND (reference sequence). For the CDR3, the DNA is TGTGCCAGTAGTATGGTTGGCGTAGCGGGAGGGCCTGGAGGTATGATCTTC. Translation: CASSMVGVAGGPGGMIF.

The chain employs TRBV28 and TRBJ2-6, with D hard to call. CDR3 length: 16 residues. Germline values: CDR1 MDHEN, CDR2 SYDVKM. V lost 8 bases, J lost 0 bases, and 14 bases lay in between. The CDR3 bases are TGTGCCAGCCAGAGGCCTACGCACTCTGGGGCCAACGTCCTGACTTTC. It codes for CASQRPTHSGANVLTF.

In nucleotides, the CDR3 is TGTGCCAGTAGTCAGTTTGGGGTCGGGGAGCTGTTTTTT. Amino acid sequence: CASSQFGVGELFF. The chain is built from TRBV19 and TRBJ2-2; D call uncertain. The CDR3 length is 13 residues. CDR1 LNHDA and CDR2 SQIVND come from the germline V gene (reference sequence). Deletions cut 5 bases from V and 7 bases from J, with 11 bases between.

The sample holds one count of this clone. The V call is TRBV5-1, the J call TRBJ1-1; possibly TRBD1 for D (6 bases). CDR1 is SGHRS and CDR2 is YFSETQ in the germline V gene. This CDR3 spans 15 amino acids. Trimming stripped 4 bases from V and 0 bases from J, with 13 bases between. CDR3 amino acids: CASSPEDRLNTEAFF. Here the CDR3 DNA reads TGCGCCAGCAGCCCGGAGGACAGATTGAACACTGAAGCTTTCTTT.

The CDR3 sequence is CASSSPRDRGYEQYF. Here the CDR3 DNA reads TGTGCCAGCAGTTCTCCCCGGGACAGGGGGTACGAGCAGTACTTC. The V call is TRBV28, the J call TRBJ2-7, with 11 nucleotides matching TRBD1. Germline values: CDR1 MDHEN, CDR2 SYDVKM. The CDR3 runs to 15 residues. Losses at the gene ends were 4 bases for V and 4 bases for J; bases not matched to a gene: 6. Filled out from reference TRBV28 and TRBJ2-7, the complete variable domain reads DVKVTQSSRYLVKRTGEKVFLECVQDMDHENMFWYRQDPGLGLRLIYFSYDVKMKEKGDIPEGYSVSREKKERFSLILESASTNQTSMYLCASSSPRDRGYEQYFGPGTRLTVT.

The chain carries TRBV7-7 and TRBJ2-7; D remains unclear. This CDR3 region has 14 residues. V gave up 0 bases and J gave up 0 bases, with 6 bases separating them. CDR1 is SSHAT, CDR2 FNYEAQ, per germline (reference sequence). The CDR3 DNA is TGTGCCAGCAGCTTAGCGACCAACTCCTACGAGCAGTACTTC. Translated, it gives CASSLATNSYEQYF.

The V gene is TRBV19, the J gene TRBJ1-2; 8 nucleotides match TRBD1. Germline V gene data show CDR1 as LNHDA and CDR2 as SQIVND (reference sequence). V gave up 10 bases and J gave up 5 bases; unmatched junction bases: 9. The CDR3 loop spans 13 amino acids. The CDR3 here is CATRDRRTYGYTF. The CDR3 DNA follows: TGTGCCACACGGGACAGGCGTACTTATGGCTACACCTTC.

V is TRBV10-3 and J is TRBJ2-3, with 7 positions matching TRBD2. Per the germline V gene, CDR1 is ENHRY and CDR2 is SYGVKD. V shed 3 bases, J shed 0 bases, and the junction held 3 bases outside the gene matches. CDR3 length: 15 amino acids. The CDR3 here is CAISEGRESTDTQYF. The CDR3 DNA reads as TGTGCCATCAGTGAAGGGCGGGAGAGCACAGATACGCAGTATTTT.

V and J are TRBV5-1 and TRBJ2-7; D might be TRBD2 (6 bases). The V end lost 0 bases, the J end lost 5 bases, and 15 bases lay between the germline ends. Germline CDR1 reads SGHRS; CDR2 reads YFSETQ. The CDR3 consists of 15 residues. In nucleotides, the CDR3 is TGCGCCAGCAGCTTGGCAGGGACTTTGTCCCACGAGCAGTACTTC. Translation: CASSLAGTLSHEQYF.

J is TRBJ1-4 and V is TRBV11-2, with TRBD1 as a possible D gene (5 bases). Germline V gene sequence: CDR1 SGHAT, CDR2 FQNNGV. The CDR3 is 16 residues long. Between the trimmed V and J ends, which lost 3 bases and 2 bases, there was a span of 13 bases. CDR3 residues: CASSLQPGRTNEKLFF. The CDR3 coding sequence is TGTGCCAGCAGCTTGCAACCAGGGAGGACTAATGAAAAACTGTTTTTT.

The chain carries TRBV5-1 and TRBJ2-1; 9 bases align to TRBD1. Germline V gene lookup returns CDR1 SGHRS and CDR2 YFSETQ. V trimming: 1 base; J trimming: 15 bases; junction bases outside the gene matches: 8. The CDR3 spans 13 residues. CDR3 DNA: TGCGCCAGCAGCTTGCTTCCGGGACAGGGATCGTTCTTC. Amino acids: CASSLLPGQGSFF.

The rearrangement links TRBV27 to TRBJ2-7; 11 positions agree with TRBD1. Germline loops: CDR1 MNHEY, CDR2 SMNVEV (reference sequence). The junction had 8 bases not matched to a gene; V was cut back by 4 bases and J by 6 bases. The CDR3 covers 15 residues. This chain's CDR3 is CASSSPRTGGSEQYF. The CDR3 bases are TGTGCCAGCAGTTCCCCCCGGACAGGGGGCTCCGAGCAGTACTTC.

The CDR3 is CASSSHVGTSGTSPEQFF. DNA for the CDR3: TGTGCCAGCAGCTCTCATGTAGGGACTAGCGGGACATCCCCAGAGCAGTTCTTC. This chain uses TRBV7-3 with TRBJ2-1; 13 bases match TRBD2. Germline V gene data show CDR1 as SGHTA and CDR2 as FQGTGA. The CDR3 runs to 18 residues. V dropped 4 bases and J dropped 10; count of bases not matched to a gene: 16.

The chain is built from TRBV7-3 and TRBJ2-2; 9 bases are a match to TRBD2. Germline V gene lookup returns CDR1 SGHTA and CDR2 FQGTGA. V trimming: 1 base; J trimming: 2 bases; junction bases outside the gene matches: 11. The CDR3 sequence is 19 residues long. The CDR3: CASSLMPSVLAGNTGELFF. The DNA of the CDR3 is TGTGCCAGCAGCTTAATGCCGTCGGTACTAGCGGGCAACACCGGGGAGCTGTTTTTT.